Listed below are T cell receptor beta chains from one sample, sequenced in a study of T cells after yellow fever vaccination. TCRdb re-analysed the 5' RACE reads in MiXCR, keeping a single row per CDR3 protein. The data hold 300,000 to 400,000 distinct CDR3 sequences, with about 7.8% observed a single time. The sample was PBMCs, taken roughly 47 days after the first yellow fever vaccination. These receptors were taken from a man aged 18-30 years who received the YFV17D yellow fever vaccine. Both conserved end residues are part of each CDR3. Fields, in order: D gene, V gene, J gene, clone size, CDR3 protein, CDR3 DNA. The D gene is left open where the match is weak. Where a row states a size, it is once, few, many or the class of an expanded clone; other rows omit it.

>.|TRBV7-8|TRBJ2-2|few
CASSAVRGWGAIGELFF
TGTGCCAGCAGCGCCGTCCGCGGCTGGGGAGCAATCGGGGAGCTGTTTTTT
>.|TRBV7-9|TRBJ1-1|few
CASSFRQTNTEAFF
TGTGCCAGCAGCTTTCGACAGACTAACACTGAAGCTTTCTTT
>TRBD2|TRBV7-9|TRBJ2-1|few
CASSLDSGGAFYNEQFF
TGTGCCAGCAGCTTGGACAGCGGGGGGGCCTTCTACAATGAGCAGTTCTTC
>TRBD1|TRBV20-1|TRBJ1-1|many
CSARGGRGKAEAFF
TGCAGTGCTAGAGGGGGCAGGGGGAAGGCTGAAGCTTTCTTT
>.|TRBV20-1|TRBJ1-1|many
CSAPRAGSSPQRAFF
TGCAGTGCGCCCCGCGCGGGGTCCAGTCCCCAGCGAGCTTTCTTT
>.|TRBV27|TRBJ2-5|few
CASSLRGTQYF
TGTGCCAGCAGTCTACGGGGGACCCAGTACTTC
>TRBD2|TRBV28|TRBJ2-7|once
CASTLLGGNYEQYF
TGTGCCAGCACCCTTCTGGGGGGGAACTACGAGCAGTACTTC
>TRBD2|TRBV4-3|TRBJ2-3|.
CASSQGAGADTQYF
TGCGCCAGCAGCCAAGGCGCGGGAGCAGATACGCAGTATTTT
>TRBD1|TRBV18|TRBJ1-5|few
CASSLSTGDKEPQHF
TGTGCCAGCTCACTCTCGACAGGGGATAAGGAGCCCCAGCATTTT
>TRBD1|TRBV15|TRBJ2-5|many
CATSPFRDRQETQYF
TGTGCCACCAGCCCATTCCGGGACAGACAAGAGACCCAGTACTTC
>.|TRBV10-3|TRBJ2-2|few
CASRVSGELFF
TGTGCCTCGCGGGTTTCAGGGGAGCTGTTTTTT
>TRBD1|TRBV5-1|TRBJ2-7|many
CASSWKGQERSEQYF
TGCGCCAGCAGCTGGAAGGGACAGGAAAGGAGCGAGCAGTACTTC
>.|TRBV7-2|TRBJ1-5|few
CASSFSGRGNQPQHF
TGTGCCAGCAGCTTTTCGGGGAGAGGCAATCAGCCCCAGCATTTT
>TRBD1|TRBV4-1|TRBJ2-1|once
CASSQEPTGGFNEQFF
TGCGCCAGCAGCCAAGAGCCGACAGGGGGCTTCAATGAGCAGTTCTTC
>.|TRBV29-1|TRBJ1-5|few
CSVEDGGGQPQHF
TGCAGCGTTGAAGATGGTGGTGGCCAGCCCCAGCATTTT
>.|TRBV12-3/TRBV12-4|TRBJ1-2|.
CASSSWGLNYGYTF
TGTGCCAGCAGCTCCTGGGGACTCAACTATGGCTACACCTTC
>.|TRBV9|TRBJ1-5|few
CASSVGYSGQPQHF
TGTGCCAGCAGCGTCGGATACTCAGGTCAGCCCCAGCATTTT
>.|TRBV7-9|TRBJ1-2|few
CASSTQNPGANYGYTF
TGTGCCAGCAGCACACAGAACCCAGGGGCTAACTATGGCTACACCTTC
>.|TRBV5-1|TRBJ2-1|many
CASSLIPGGYNEQFF
TGCGCCAGCAGCTTGATACCGGGCGGATACAATGAGCAGTTCTTC
>TRBD1|TRBV5-1|TRBJ2-3|few
CASRQGQGQGTDTQYF
TGCGCCAGCAGGCAGGGACAGGGTCAAGGGACAGATACGCAGTATTTT
>.|TRBV19|TRBJ1-5|few
CASSIMDQPQHF
TGTGCCAGTAGTATAATGGACCAGCCCCAGCATTTT
>.|TRBV20-1|TRBJ1-1|many
CSAKGGRTEAFF
TGCAGTGCTAAAGGCGGGAGAACTGAAGCTTTCTTT
>TRBD1|TRBV7-9|TRBJ1-5|.
CASSETGGDQPQHF
TGTGCCAGCAGCGAGACAGGGGGCGACCAGCCCCAGCATTTT
>TRBD2|TRBV6-5|TRBJ2-1|few
CASSYQVAGVHNEQFF
TGTGCCAGCAGTTACCAGGTAGCGGGGGTCCACAATGAGCAGTTCTTC
>.|TRBV9|TRBJ2-3|few
CASSVSAVPQYTQYF
TGTGCCAGCAGCGTGTCGGCGGTCCCACAATATACGCAGTATTTT
>.|TRBV5-1|TRBJ1-1|many
CASSPDSNTEAFF
TGTGCCAGCAGCCCGGACAGTAACACTGAAGCTTTCTTT
>TRBD1|TRBV7-9|TRBJ2-1|.
CASSLGGDREYNEQFF
TGTGCCAGCAGCTTGGGGGGGGACAGGGAGTACAATGAGCAGTTCTTC
>TRBD2|TRBV12-3/TRBV12-4|TRBJ2-5|few
CASRGPGLAGDLEETQYF
TGTGCCAGCAGGGGACCGGGACTAGCGGGGGATCTCGAAGAGACCCAGTACTTC
>TRBD2|TRBV12-3/TRBV12-4|TRBJ2-3|few
CASSMGLADTDTQYF
TGTGCCAGCAGCATGGGACTAGCAGACACAGATACGCAGTATTTT
>.|TRBV7-2|TRBJ2-3|.
CASSFYDGGSTDTQYF
TGTGCCAGCAGCTTCTATGACGGGGGTAGCACAGATACGCAGTATTTT
>TRBD1|TRBV5-1|TRBJ2-1|.
CASSLRQGAGEQFF
TGCGCCAGCAGCTTGAGACAGGGGGCCGGTGAGCAGTTCTTC
>.|TRBV27|TRBJ2-7|.
CASSLSFRESEQYF
TGTGCCAGCAGTTTATCGTTCAGGGAGAGCGAGCAGTACTTC
>TRBD2|TRBV5-1|TRBJ2-1|.
CASRLAGLAGAQSSYNEQFF
TGCGCCAGCAGGCTTGCGGGACTAGCGGGGGCCCAGAGCTCCTACAATGAGCAGTTCTTC
>.|TRBV12-5|TRBJ2-1|.
CASGPPGRGSDEQFF
TGTGCTAGTGGACCGCCGGGTAGGGGGTCTGATGAGCAGTTCTTC
>.|TRBV19|TRBJ1-2|.
CASNNGRAFGYTF
TGTGCCAGTAACAACGGCAGGGCTTTTGGCTACACCTTC
>.|TRBV12-3/TRBV12-4|TRBJ2-1|.
CASSSPLSGLYNEQFF
TGTGCCAGCAGTTCCCCCCTGAGCGGACTCTACAATGAGCAGTTCTTC
>.|TRBV11-2|TRBJ1-1|.
CASTGYVNTEAFF
TGTGCCAGCACAGGGTACGTGAACACTGAAGCTTTCTTT
>.|TRBV10-3|TRBJ1-3|.
CAISAGTTSSGNTIYF
TGTGCCATCAGTGCGGGGACAACCAGCTCTGGAAACACCATATATTTT
>TRBD1|TRBV20-1|TRBJ2-3|few
CSASRDSTTDTQYF
TGCAGTGCGTCCCGGGACAGTACTACAGATACGCAGTATTTT
>.|TRBV27|TRBJ1-6|few
CASSLEAGVGNSPLHF
TGTGCCAGCAGTTTAGAGGCAGGGGTGGGGAATTCACCCCTCCACTTT
>TRBD1|TRBV6-1|TRBJ1-2|.
CASSDLGQGSSGYTF
TGTGCCAGCAGTGACCTGGGACAGGGGAGTTCTGGCTACACCTTC
>.|TRBV25-1|TRBJ2-1|few
CASTPLAGSSYNEQFF
TGTGCCAGCACGCCCCTAGCCGGTAGCTCCTACAATGAGCAGTTCTTC
>.|TRBV5-6|TRBJ1-2|many
CASSLPALYGYTF
TGTGCCAGCAGCTTGCCCGCCCTCTATGGCTACACCTTC
>TRBD2|TRBV6-5|TRBJ2-2|many
CASSYSGTSGAYGELFF
TGTGCCAGCAGTTACTCGGGGACTAGCGGGGCGTACGGGGAGCTGTTTTTT
>.|TRBV7-3|TRBJ1-1|many
CASSLLRGTEAFF
TGTGCCAGCAGCTTACTAAGGGGTACTGAAGCTTTCTTT
>.|TRBV24-1|TRBJ2-3|few
CATSSSRGTGRTDTQYF
TGTGCCACCAGTTCCTCAAGGGGAACAGGGAGGACAGATACGCAGTATTTT
>TRBD2|TRBV5-6|TRBJ2-2|many
CASSPGLADTGELFF
TGTGCCAGCAGCCCGGGACTAGCGGACACCGGGGAGCTGTTTTTT
>.|TRBV20-1|TRBJ2-5|few
CSAWDQETQYF
TGCAGTGCTTGGGACCAAGAGACCCAGTACTTC
>.|TRBV6-2/TRBV6-3|TRBJ2-6|.
CASREFPLSGANVLTF
TGTGCCAGCAGAGAATTCCCTCTCTCTGGGGCCAACGTCCTGACTTTC
>TRBD1|TRBV3-1|TRBJ2-7|.
CASSRRDRGGNEQYF
TGTGCCAGCAGCCGCCGGGACAGGGGTGGCAACGAGCAGTACTTC
>.|TRBV7-2|TRBJ1-6|few
CASSIRGGQGGSPLHF
TGTGCCAGCAGCATTCGGGGAGGGCAGGGAGGGTCACCCCTCCACTTT
>TRBD2|TRBV12-5|TRBJ2-5|.
CASGLGLPQETQYF
TGTGCTAGTGGTCTGGGACTACCACAAGAGACCCAGTACTTC
>.|TRBV20-1|TRBJ2-7|.
CSARAGSPYEQYF
TGCAGTGCTAGGGCAGGTAGCCCCTACGAGCAGTACTTC
>.|TRBV2|TRBJ2-5|few
CASSESVLARLKETQYF
TGTGCCAGCAGTGAGTCAGTGCTCGCCCGCCTCAAGGAGACCCAGTACTTC
>.|TRBV20-1|TRBJ2-5|.
CSAFDVARETQYF
TGCAGTGCTTTCGATGTGGCACGGGAGACCCAGTACTTC
>.|TRBV29-1|TRBJ1-3|many
CSVEGGQGGNTIYF
TGCAGCGTTGAAGGCGGGCAGGGAGGAAACACCATATATTTT
>.|TRBV6-2/TRBV6-3|TRBJ2-7|.
CASSSTSGHSYEQYF
TGTGCCAGCAGTTCTACTTCGGGACACTCCTACGAGCAGTACTTC
>.|TRBV20-1|TRBJ1-1|many
CSARDPVDFF
TGCAGTGCTAGAGATCCGGTCGACTTCTTT
>.|TRBV3-1|TRBJ2-3|few
CASSGRTTSTDTQYF
TGTGCCAGCAGCGGGAGGACTACATCCACAGATACGCAGTATTTT